This paragraph reports one T cell receptor beta chain. The sample comes from a study of blood T cell repertoires in COVID-19. Study in general: In each case, the material was cDNA or gDNA derived from T cells, B-cell-depleted T cells, or PBMCs.

Those who participated ranged in age from roughly 18 to 89 years and resided in roughly 26 US areas. Participants' reported clinical history set cohort assignment. This CDR3 is 18 amino acids long. The J segment lost 5 bases and the V segment lost 1 base, leaving 14 bases of the junction unmatched. CDR1 is KGHDR and CDR2 is SFDVKD in the germline V gene. Source study methods: Amplification with reference gene primers provided the estimates of nucleated cell counts. The repertoire was sequenced with immunoSEQ multiplex PCR; TCRdb's copy has only in-frame clones and lacks some. V and J calls and clone size are those listed in that table; D and trimming were worked out from the DNA. The sample consists of around 78,000 clones, 80% to 90% of them appearing once.

The sequenced material came from PBMCs or T cells enriched from blood (not recorded which). This TCR was recovered from a woman aged 45-65 years with acute COVID-19. The rearrangement links TRBV24-1 to TRBJ2-3, with 7 bases matching TRBD2. The CDR3 bases are TGTGCCACCAGTGATTTAAGTTCTAGCGGAGGGAGCGGAGATACGCAGTATTTT. This sequence encodes CATSDLSSSGGSGDTQYF.